This is a list of T cell receptor beta chains from one sample in a study of identical twins. MiXCR was run by TCRdb on the 5' RACE reads, yielding one entry per CDR3 protein. The sample lists 1.5 million to 2 million distinct CDR3 sequences, 25% to 35% occurring once. Sequenced material: cord blood. These TCRs come from a newborn girl in good health. Each CDR3 is given with its conserved first and last residue. Each record gives: D gene, clone size, V gene, CDR3 length, J gene, CDR3 protein, CDR3 DNA. D genes are given only for firm matches. Clone size is shown for a subset of rows, as once, few, many or a class of expanded clone.

d_call: NA; clone_size: NA; v_call: TRBV18; cdr3_length: 13; j_call: TRBJ2-7; cdr3_aa: CASSPGADYEQYF; cdr3_nt: TGTGCCAGCTCACCAGGGGCCGATTACGAGCAGTACTTC
d_call: NA; clone_size: NA; v_call: TRBV27; cdr3_length: 15; j_call: TRBJ1-2; cdr3_aa: CASSPKRASNYGYTF; cdr3_nt: TGTGCCAGCAGCCCAAAACGGGCCAGTAACTATGGCTACACCTTC
d_call: NA; clone_size: NA; v_call: TRBV10-2; cdr3_length: 12; j_call: TRBJ2-4; cdr3_aa: CASSAAKNTQYF; cdr3_nt: TGCGCCAGCAGTGCCGCCAAAAACACTCAGTACTTC
d_call: TRBD1; clone_size: NA; v_call: TRBV9; cdr3_length: 13; j_call: TRBJ1-2; cdr3_aa: CAGSPFRTGGYTF; cdr3_nt: TGTGCCGGCAGCCCGTTTCGGACAGGTGGCTACACCTTC
d_call: NA; clone_size: many; v_call: TRBV5-1; cdr3_length: 13; j_call: TRBJ2-5; cdr3_aa: CASSADYQETQYF; cdr3_nt: TGCGCCAGCAGCGCGGACTATCAAGAGACCCAGTACTTC
d_call: NA; clone_size: NA; v_call: TRBV20-1; cdr3_length: 15; j_call: TRBJ1-2; cdr3_aa: CSARGVGTHYNGYTF; cdr3_nt: TGCAGTGCTAGAGGTGTGGGGACGCATTATAATGGCTACACCTTC
d_call: TRBD1; clone_size: NA; v_call: TRBV11-2; cdr3_length: 14; j_call: TRBJ1-6; cdr3_aa: CASSVGTGTSPLHF; cdr3_nt: TGTGCCAGCAGCGTGGGGACAGGGACTTCACCCCTCCACTTT
d_call: TRBD1; clone_size: few; v_call: TRBV20-1; cdr3_length: 12; j_call: TRBJ1-1; cdr3_aa: CSADRGSTEAFF; cdr3_nt: TGCAGTGCTGACAGGGGGAGTACTGAAGCTTTCTTT
d_call: NA; clone_size: few; v_call: TRBV5-1; cdr3_length: 14; j_call: TRBJ2-3; cdr3_aa: CASSLASHTDTQYF; cdr3_nt: TGCGCCAGCAGCTTGGCGTCCCACACAGATACGCAGTATTTT
d_call: NA; clone_size: NA; v_call: TRBV5-5; cdr3_length: 13; j_call: TRBJ1-1; cdr3_aa: CASSLSPGAEAFF; cdr3_nt: TGTGCCAGCAGCTTGAGTCCAGGGGCTGAAGCTTTCTTT
d_call: NA; clone_size: NA; v_call: TRBV5-1; cdr3_length: 15; j_call: TRBJ2-3; cdr3_aa: CASSLPRDPADTQYF; cdr3_nt: TGCGCCAGCAGCTTACCCCGGGACCCCGCAGATACGCAGTATTTT
d_call: NA; clone_size: NA; v_call: TRBV28; cdr3_length: 16; j_call: TRBJ2-7; cdr3_aa: CASSLGLARTAYEQYF; cdr3_nt: TGTGCCAGCAGTTTAGGGCTAGCCAGAACCGCCTACGAGCAGTACTTC
d_call: NA; clone_size: NA; v_call: TRBV28; cdr3_length: 12; j_call: TRBJ2-7; cdr3_aa: CASSPIYNEQYF; cdr3_nt: TGTGCCAGCAGCCCCATTTACAATGAGCAGTACTTC
d_call: TRBD1; clone_size: few; v_call: TRBV6-1; cdr3_length: 15; j_call: TRBJ1-2; cdr3_aa: CASSAYRGEMYGYTF; cdr3_nt: TGTGCCAGCAGTGCCTACAGGGGGGAAATGTATGGCTACACCTTC
d_call: NA; clone_size: NA; v_call: TRBV7-2; cdr3_length: 15; j_call: TRBJ2-1; cdr3_aa: CASSLAGANYNEQFF; cdr3_nt: TGTGCCAGCAGCTTAGCGGGAGCCAACTACAATGAGCAGTTCTTC
d_call: NA; clone_size: NA; v_call: TRBV28; cdr3_length: 14; j_call: TRBJ1-1; cdr3_aa: CASSLSAMNTEAFF; cdr3_nt: TGTGCCAGCAGTTTATCCGCTATGAACACTGAAGCTTTCTTT
d_call: NA; clone_size: NA; v_call: TRBV5-1; cdr3_length: 14; j_call: TRBJ2-3; cdr3_aa: CASSLGVPSDTQYF; cdr3_nt: TGCGCCAGCAGCTTGGGGGTTCCCTCAGATACGCAGTATTTT
d_call: TRBD2; clone_size: few; v_call: TRBV2; cdr3_length: 16; j_call: TRBJ2-3; cdr3_aa: CASRDGLAGGADTQYF; cdr3_nt: TGTGCCAGCAGGGACGGACTAGCGGGAGGGGCAGATACGCAGTATTTT
d_call: TRBD1; clone_size: few; v_call: TRBV2; cdr3_length: 13; j_call: TRBJ2-3; cdr3_aa: CASTRDRVDTQYF; cdr3_nt: TGTGCCAGCACCCGGGACAGGGTGGATACGCAGTATTTT
d_call: NA; clone_size: NA; v_call: TRBV27; cdr3_length: 13; j_call: TRBJ1-5; cdr3_aa: CASSLLGAQPQHF; cdr3_nt: TGTGCCAGCAGTTTATTGGGGGCTCAGCCCCAGCATTTT
d_call: TRBD2; clone_size: NA; v_call: TRBV12-3/TRBV12-4; cdr3_length: 17; j_call: TRBJ2-2; cdr3_aa: CASSLGTSGRGTGELFF; cdr3_nt: TGTGCCAGCAGTTTAGGGACTAGCGGGAGGGGTACCGGGGAGCTGTTTTTT
d_call: TRBD1; clone_size: NA; v_call: TRBV6-1; cdr3_length: 16; j_call: TRBJ1-1; cdr3_aa: CASRRQGILLNTEAFF; cdr3_nt: TGTGCCAGCAGGAGACAGGGGATTCTTTTGAACACTGAAGCTTTCTTT
d_call: TRBD1; clone_size: NA; v_call: TRBV6-6; cdr3_length: 14; j_call: TRBJ1-1; cdr3_aa: CASSYSGQVPEAFF; cdr3_nt: TGTGCCAGCAGTTATTCGGGACAGGTCCCTGAAGCTTTCTTT
d_call: NA; clone_size: many; v_call: TRBV6-5; cdr3_length: 14; j_call: TRBJ2-7; cdr3_aa: CASSYSRGDHEQYF; cdr3_nt: TGTGCCAGCAGTTACTCTCGCGGTGACCACGAGCAGTACTTC
d_call: NA; clone_size: few; v_call: TRBV12-3/TRBV12-4; cdr3_length: 13; j_call: TRBJ1-1; cdr3_aa: CASTHSGGTEAFF; cdr3_nt: TGTGCCAGCACCCACTCGGGGGGCACTGAAGCTTTCTTT
d_call: NA; clone_size: NA; v_call: TRBV2; cdr3_length: 12; j_call: TRBJ1-1; cdr3_aa: CASGTMNTEAFF; cdr3_nt: TGTGCCAGCGGGACAATGAACACTGAAGCTTTCTTT
d_call: NA; clone_size: NA; v_call: TRBV20-1; cdr3_length: 15; j_call: TRBJ2-7; cdr3_aa: CSARDSQGFYYEQYF; cdr3_nt: TGCAGTGCTAGAGATTCCCAGGGTTTTTACTACGAGCAGTACTTC
d_call: TRBD2; clone_size: NA; v_call: TRBV4-1; cdr3_length: 19; j_call: TRBJ2-3; cdr3_aa: CASSRYTPGLAGAEDTQYF; cdr3_nt: TGCGCCAGCAGCCGTTATACACCGGGACTAGCGGGAGCCGAAGATACGCAGTATTTT
d_call: TRBD1; clone_size: NA; v_call: TRBV28; cdr3_length: 15; j_call: TRBJ2-7; cdr3_aa: CASSPSGTGLYEQYF; cdr3_nt: TGTGCCAGCAGCCCGTCCGGGACAGGGCTATACGAGCAGTACTTC
d_call: TRBD2; clone_size: NA; v_call: TRBV12-3/TRBV12-4; cdr3_length: 18; j_call: TRBJ2-7; cdr3_aa: CASRPSTGLLIRGDEQYF; cdr3_nt: TGTGCCAGCAGGCCATCAACGGGACTACTAATTCGAGGGGATGAGCAGTACTTC
d_call: NA; clone_size: NA; v_call: TRBV7-2; cdr3_length: 13; j_call: TRBJ2-3; cdr3_aa: CASSFRRRDTQYF; cdr3_nt: TGTGCCAGCAGCTTCCGAAGGAGAGATACGCAGTATTTT
d_call: NA; clone_size: many; v_call: TRBV12-3/TRBV12-4; cdr3_length: 14; j_call: TRBJ1-1; cdr3_aa: CASSFWGRNTEAFF; cdr3_nt: TGTGCCAGCAGTTTTTGGGGGCGTAACACTGAAGCTTTCTTT
d_call: TRBD2; clone_size: NA; v_call: TRBV4-2; cdr3_length: 15; j_call: TRBJ2-3; cdr3_aa: CASSRRSGATDTQYF; cdr3_nt: TGTGCCAGCAGCCGACGGAGCGGGGCCACAGATACGCAGTATTTT
d_call: NA; clone_size: NA; v_call: TRBV20-1; cdr3_length: 13; j_call: TRBJ1-1; cdr3_aa: CIAVTRVYTEAFF; cdr3_nt: TGCATTGCTGTCACCAGGGTCTACACTGAAGCTTTCTTT
d_call: TRBD2; clone_size: few; v_call: TRBV20-1; cdr3_length: 15; j_call: TRBJ2-3; cdr3_aa: CSASLPGLPPDTQYF; cdr3_nt: TGCAGTGCTAGTTTGCCGGGACTACCCCCAGATACGCAGTATTTT
d_call: TRBD1; clone_size: NA; v_call: TRBV4-1; cdr3_length: 18; j_call: TRBJ2-1; cdr3_aa: CASSQEGTGHPTYNEQFF; cdr3_nt: TGCGCCAGCAGCCAAGAAGGGACAGGGCATCCCACCTACAATGAGCAGTTCTTC
d_call: NA; clone_size: many; v_call: TRBV4-2; cdr3_length: 16; j_call: TRBJ1-6; cdr3_aa: CASSQGLQGGNSPLHF; cdr3_nt: TGTGCCAGCAGCCAAGGTCTACAGGGAGGCAATTCACCCCTCCACTTT
d_call: TRBD2; clone_size: NA; v_call: TRBV4-2; cdr3_length: 18; j_call: TRBJ2-1; cdr3_aa: CASSQVNPIAGGGDEQFF; cdr3_nt: TGTGCCAGCAGCCAAGTAAACCCAATAGCGGGAGGTGGAGATGAGCAGTTCTTC
d_call: NA; clone_size: few; v_call: TRBV20-1; cdr3_length: 13; j_call: TRBJ1-1; cdr3_aa: CSATLRGGTEAFF; cdr3_nt: TGCAGTGCTACCTTACGGGGGGGCACTGAAGCTTTCTTT
d_call: TRBD1; clone_size: many; v_call: TRBV13; cdr3_length: 14; j_call: TRBJ2-7; cdr3_aa: CASSLGQGVREQYF; cdr3_nt: TGTGCCAGCAGCTTGGGACAGGGCGTTCGCGAGCAGTACTTC
d_call: NA; clone_size: NA; v_call: TRBV20-1; cdr3_length: 14; j_call: TRBJ2-3; cdr3_aa: CSARSRGGTDTQYF; cdr3_nt: TGCAGTGCTAGAAGTCGGGGTGGCACAGATACGCAGTATTTT
d_call: NA; clone_size: NA; v_call: TRBV18; cdr3_length: 15; j_call: TRBJ1-1; cdr3_aa: CASSPGGGANTEAFF; cdr3_nt: TGTGCCAGCTCACCGGGCGGGGGGGCGAACACTGAAGCTTTCTTT
d_call: NA; clone_size: few; v_call: TRBV11-2; cdr3_length: 13; j_call: TRBJ2-5; cdr3_aa: CASSRRLEETQYF; cdr3_nt: TGTGCCAGCAGCCGCAGACTAGAAGAGACCCAGTACTTC
d_call: TRBD2; clone_size: NA; v_call: TRBV6-1; cdr3_length: 16; j_call: TRBJ2-1; cdr3_aa: CASSSGLAVSYNEQFF; cdr3_nt: TGTGCCAGCAGTTCTGGACTAGCGGTATCCTACAATGAGCAGTTCTTC
d_call: TRBD2; clone_size: NA; v_call: TRBV5-1; cdr3_length: 15; j_call: TRBJ2-1; cdr3_aa: CASGFPSGSYNEQFF; cdr3_nt: TGCGCCAGCGGATTTCCTAGCGGATCCTACAATGAGCAGTTCTTC
d_call: TRBD1; clone_size: NA; v_call: TRBV7-8; cdr3_length: 13; j_call: TRBJ2-7; cdr3_aa: CASSYDRDNEQYF; cdr3_nt: TGTGCCAGCAGCTACGACAGGGACAACGAGCAGTACTTC
d_call: NA; clone_size: few; v_call: TRBV12-3/TRBV12-4; cdr3_length: 13; j_call: TRBJ1-1; cdr3_aa: CASSLSPYTEAFF; cdr3_nt: TGTGCCAGCAGTTTGAGCCCTTACACTGAAGCTTTCTTT
d_call: NA; clone_size: NA; v_call: TRBV20-1; cdr3_length: 13; j_call: TRBJ1-6; cdr3_aa: CSARAGEKSPLHF; cdr3_nt: TGCAGTGCTAGAGCAGGGGAGAAATCACCCCTCCACTTT
d_call: TRBD1; clone_size: NA; v_call: TRBV10-1; cdr3_length: 15; j_call: TRBJ2-1; cdr3_aa: CASSESRQGVTEQFF; cdr3_nt: TGCGCCAGCAGTGAGTCTCGACAGGGGGTGACTGAGCAGTTCTTC
d_call: NA; clone_size: NA; v_call: TRBV3-1; cdr3_length: 16; j_call: TRBJ1-4; cdr3_aa: CASSPTPGKANEKLFF; cdr3_nt: TGTGCCAGCAGCCCTACTCCGGGAAAAGCTAATGAAAAACTGTTTTTT
d_call: TRBD1; clone_size: few; v_call: TRBV18; cdr3_length: 15; j_call: TRBJ2-7; cdr3_aa: CASSESGTGGVEQYF; cdr3_nt: TGTGCCAGCTCAGAATCCGGGACAGGGGGCGTCGAGCAGTACTTC
d_call: NA; clone_size: NA; v_call: TRBV29-1; cdr3_length: 11; j_call: TRBJ2-5; cdr3_aa: CSVGGAETQYF; cdr3_nt: TGCAGCGTTGGAGGGGCAGAGACCCAGTACTTC
d_call: NA; clone_size: NA; v_call: TRBV12-3/TRBV12-4; cdr3_length: 14; j_call: TRBJ2-7; cdr3_aa: CASSPRWGTYEQYF; cdr3_nt: TGTGCCAGCAGCCCAAGGTGGGGGACCTACGAGCAGTACTTC
d_call: TRBD1; clone_size: NA; v_call: TRBV29-1; cdr3_length: 12; j_call: TRBJ1-2; cdr3_aa: CSVETGGLGYTF; cdr3_nt: TGCAGCGTTGAGACAGGGGGACTGGGCTACACCTTC
d_call: NA; clone_size: NA; v_call: TRBV5-4; cdr3_length: 15; j_call: TRBJ2-3; cdr3_aa: CASSPARSSTDTQYF; cdr3_nt: TGTGCCAGCAGCCCAGCGAGGAGTAGCACAGATACGCAGTATTTT